This record looks at one T cell receptor (beta chain) sequence and its context. Antigen specificity is unknown. Terminally differentiated effector memory CD45RA+ cells were left out of the naive CD8 fraction, which was CD45RO-negative and positively selected for CCR7. Samples underwent the assay at deep level. Repertoires were generated with immunoSEQ multiplex PCR, while TCRdb's copy carries only in-frame clones and drops some. The data hold hundreds of thousands of clones, with approximately 96% observed a single time. The data belong to a study of shared clonotypes between healthy human individuals. The study, taken as a whole, reports: On the whole, naive subsets had larger estimated richness than memory subsets had. In having few donors, the study represented limited genetic and exposure-history diversity.

CDR3 length equals 17 residues. V lost 2 bases to trimming and J lost 1 base, with 18 bases between them. Germline CDR1 reads MDHEN; CDR2 reads SYDVKM. This receptor was obtained from a woman aged 25-40 years in good health. V usage is TRBV28 and J usage is TRBJ2-7, with a possible D match to TRBD2 (6 bases). The sequenced material came from naive CD8+ T cells sorted from blood. DNA for the CDR3: TGTGCCAGCAGTTTACGGGCACCGGGACTTCCGTCCTACGAGCAGTACTTC. Its translation is CASSLRAPGLPSYEQYF.